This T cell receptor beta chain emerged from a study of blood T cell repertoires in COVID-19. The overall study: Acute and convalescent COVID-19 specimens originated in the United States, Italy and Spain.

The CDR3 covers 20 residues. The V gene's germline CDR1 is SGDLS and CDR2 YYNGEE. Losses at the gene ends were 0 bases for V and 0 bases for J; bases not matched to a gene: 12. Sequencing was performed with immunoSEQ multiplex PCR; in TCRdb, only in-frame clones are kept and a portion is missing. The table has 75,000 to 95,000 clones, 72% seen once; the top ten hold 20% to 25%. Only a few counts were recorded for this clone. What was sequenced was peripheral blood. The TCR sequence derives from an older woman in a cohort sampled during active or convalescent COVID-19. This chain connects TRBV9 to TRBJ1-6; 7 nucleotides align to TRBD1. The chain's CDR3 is CASSVDSGGPPSSYNSPLHF. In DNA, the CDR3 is TGTGCCAGCAGCGTAGACTCAGGGGGACCCCCGAGCTCCTATAATTCACCCCTCCACTTT.